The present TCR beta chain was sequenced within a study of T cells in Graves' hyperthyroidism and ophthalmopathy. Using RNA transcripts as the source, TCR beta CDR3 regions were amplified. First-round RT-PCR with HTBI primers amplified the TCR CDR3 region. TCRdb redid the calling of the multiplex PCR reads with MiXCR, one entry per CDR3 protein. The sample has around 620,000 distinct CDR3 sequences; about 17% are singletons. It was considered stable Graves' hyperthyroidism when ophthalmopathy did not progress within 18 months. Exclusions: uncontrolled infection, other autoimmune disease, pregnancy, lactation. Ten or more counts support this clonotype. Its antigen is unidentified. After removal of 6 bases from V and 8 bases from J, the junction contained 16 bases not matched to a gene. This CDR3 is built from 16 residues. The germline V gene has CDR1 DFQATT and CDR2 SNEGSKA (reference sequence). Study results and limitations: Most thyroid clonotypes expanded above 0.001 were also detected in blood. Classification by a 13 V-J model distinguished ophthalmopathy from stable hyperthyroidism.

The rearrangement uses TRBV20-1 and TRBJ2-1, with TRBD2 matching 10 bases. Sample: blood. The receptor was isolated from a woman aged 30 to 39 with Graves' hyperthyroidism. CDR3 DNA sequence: TGCAGTGCCGACGGGCGGGCAGCGGGAGGGCCGGATGAGCAGTTCTTC. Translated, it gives CSADGRAAGGPDEQFF.